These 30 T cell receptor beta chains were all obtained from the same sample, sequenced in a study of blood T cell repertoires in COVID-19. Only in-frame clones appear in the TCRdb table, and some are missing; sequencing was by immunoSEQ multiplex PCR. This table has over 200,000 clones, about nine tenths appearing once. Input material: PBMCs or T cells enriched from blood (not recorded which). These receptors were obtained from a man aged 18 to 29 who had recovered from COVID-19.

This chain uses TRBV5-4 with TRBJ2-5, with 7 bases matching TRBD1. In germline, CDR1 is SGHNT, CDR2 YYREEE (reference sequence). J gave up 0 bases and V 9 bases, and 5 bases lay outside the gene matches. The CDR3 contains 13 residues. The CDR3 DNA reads TGTGCCAACAACGACAGGGACCAAGAGACCCAGTACTTC. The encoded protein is CANNDRDQETQYF.

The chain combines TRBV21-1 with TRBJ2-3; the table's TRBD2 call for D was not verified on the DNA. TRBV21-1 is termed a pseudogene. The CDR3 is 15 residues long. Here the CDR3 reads CASSKERSRTDTQYF. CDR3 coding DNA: TGTGCCAGCAGCAAAGAGAGGTCTCGCACAGATACGCAGTATTTT.

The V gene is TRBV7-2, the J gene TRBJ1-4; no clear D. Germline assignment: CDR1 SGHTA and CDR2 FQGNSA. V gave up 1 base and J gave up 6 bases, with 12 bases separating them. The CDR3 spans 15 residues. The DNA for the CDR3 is TGTGCCAGCAGCTTAGGGCCAGAAGTTTATGAAAAACTGTTTTTT. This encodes CASSLGPEVYEKLFF.

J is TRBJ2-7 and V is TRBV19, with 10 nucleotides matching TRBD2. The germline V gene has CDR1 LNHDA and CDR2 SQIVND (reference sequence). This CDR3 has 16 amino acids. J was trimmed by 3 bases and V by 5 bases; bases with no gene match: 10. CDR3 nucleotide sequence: TGTGCCAGTAGTCGTCCGGGCCTAGCGGGAGACTACGAGCAGTACTTC. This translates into CASSRPGLAGDYEQYF.

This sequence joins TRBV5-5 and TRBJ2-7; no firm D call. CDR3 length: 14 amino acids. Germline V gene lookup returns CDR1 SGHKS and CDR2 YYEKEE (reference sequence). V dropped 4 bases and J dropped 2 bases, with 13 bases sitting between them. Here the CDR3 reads CASSITPTAYEQYF. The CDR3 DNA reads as TGTGCCAGCAGCATAACACCAACAGCCTACGAGCAGTACTTC.

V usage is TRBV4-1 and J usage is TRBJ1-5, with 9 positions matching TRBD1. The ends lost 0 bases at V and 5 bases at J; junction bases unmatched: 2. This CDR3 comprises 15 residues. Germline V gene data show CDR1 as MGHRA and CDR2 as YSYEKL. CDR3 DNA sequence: TGCGCCAGCAGCCAAGAGGGGACAGGGTATCAGCCCCAGCATTTT. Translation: CASSQEGTGYQPQHF.

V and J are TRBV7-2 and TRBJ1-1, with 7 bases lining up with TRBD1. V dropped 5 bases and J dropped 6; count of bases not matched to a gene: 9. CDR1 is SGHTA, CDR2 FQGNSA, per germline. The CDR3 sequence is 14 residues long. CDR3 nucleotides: TGTGCCAGCAGCCCCGAGACAGGGTGGGCTGAAGCTTTCTTT. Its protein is CASSPETGWAEAFF.

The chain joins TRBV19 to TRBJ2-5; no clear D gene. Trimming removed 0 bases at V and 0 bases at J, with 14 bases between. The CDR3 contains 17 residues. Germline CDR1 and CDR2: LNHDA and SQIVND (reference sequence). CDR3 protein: CASSIDRHSSYQETQYF. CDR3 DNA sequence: TGTGCCAGTAGTATAGATCGACACAGCTCATACCAAGAGACCCAGTACTTC.

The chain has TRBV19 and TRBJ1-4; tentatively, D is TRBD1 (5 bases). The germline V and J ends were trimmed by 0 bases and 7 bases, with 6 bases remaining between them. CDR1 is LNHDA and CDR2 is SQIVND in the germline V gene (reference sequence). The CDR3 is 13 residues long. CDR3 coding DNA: TGTGCCAGTAGTATAGATCAGGGTGAAAAACTGTTTTTT. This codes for CASSIDQGEKLFF.

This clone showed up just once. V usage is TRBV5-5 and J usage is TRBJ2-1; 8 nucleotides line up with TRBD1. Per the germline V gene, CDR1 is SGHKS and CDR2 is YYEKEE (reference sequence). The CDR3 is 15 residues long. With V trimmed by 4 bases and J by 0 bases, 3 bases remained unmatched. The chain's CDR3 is CASSAGQGSYNEQFF. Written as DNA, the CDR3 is TGTGCCAGCAGCGCCGGACAGGGCTCCTACAATGAGCAGTTCTTC.

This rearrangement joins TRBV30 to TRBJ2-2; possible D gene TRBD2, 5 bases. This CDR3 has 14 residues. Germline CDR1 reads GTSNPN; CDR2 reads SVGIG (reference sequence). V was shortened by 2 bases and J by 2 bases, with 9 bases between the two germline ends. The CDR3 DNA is TGTGCCTGGAGTCGCGGGCTAAACACCGGGGAGCTGTTTTTT. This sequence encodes CAWSRGLNTGELFF.

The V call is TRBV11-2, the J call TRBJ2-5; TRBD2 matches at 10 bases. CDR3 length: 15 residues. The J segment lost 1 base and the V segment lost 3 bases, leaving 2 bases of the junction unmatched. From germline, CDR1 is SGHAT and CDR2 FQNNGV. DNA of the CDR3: TGTGCCAGCAGCTTGTCTAGCGGGAGCCAAGAGACCCAGTACTTC. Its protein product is CASSLSSGSQETQYF.

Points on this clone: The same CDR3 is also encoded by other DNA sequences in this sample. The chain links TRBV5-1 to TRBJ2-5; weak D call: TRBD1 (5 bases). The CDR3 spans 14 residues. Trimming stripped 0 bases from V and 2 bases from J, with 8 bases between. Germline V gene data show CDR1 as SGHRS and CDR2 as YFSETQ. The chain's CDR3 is CASSLAPGQETQYF. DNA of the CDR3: TGCGCCAGCAGCTTGGCGCCAGGGCAAGAGACCCAGTACTTC.

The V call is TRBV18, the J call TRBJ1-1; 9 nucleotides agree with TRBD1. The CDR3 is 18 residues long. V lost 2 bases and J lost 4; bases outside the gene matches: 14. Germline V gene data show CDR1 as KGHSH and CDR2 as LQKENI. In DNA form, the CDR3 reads TGTGCCAGCTCACCATTTTTGGGACAGGGTGGGCGAGGCACTGAAGCTTTCTTT. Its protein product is CASSPFLGQGGRGTEAFF.

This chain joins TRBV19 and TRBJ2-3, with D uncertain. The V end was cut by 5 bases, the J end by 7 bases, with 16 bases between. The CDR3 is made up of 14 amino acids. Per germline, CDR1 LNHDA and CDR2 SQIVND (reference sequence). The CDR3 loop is CASSFQAVTNTQYF. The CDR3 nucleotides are TGTGCCAGTAGTTTTCAGGCCGTCACCAATACGCAGTATTTT.

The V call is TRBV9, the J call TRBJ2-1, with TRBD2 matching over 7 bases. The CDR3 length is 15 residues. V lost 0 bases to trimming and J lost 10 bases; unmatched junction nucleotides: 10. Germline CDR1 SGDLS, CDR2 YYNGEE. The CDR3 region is CASSVDGGGLGEQFF. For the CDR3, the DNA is TGTGCCAGCAGCGTAGATGGGGGAGGGCTGGGGGAGCAGTTCTTC.

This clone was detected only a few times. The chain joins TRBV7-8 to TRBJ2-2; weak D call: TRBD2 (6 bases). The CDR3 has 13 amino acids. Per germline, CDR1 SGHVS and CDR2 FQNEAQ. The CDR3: CVAGIPNTGELFF. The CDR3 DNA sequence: TGTGTCGCGGGGATTCCGAACACCGGGGAGCTGTTTTTT.

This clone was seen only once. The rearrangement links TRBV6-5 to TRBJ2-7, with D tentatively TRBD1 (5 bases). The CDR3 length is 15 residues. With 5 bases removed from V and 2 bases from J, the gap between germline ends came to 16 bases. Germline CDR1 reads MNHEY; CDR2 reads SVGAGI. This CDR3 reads CASSRDRKPTYEQYF. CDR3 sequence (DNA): TGTGCCAGCAGTCGCGACAGAAAACCTACCTACGAGCAGTACTTC.

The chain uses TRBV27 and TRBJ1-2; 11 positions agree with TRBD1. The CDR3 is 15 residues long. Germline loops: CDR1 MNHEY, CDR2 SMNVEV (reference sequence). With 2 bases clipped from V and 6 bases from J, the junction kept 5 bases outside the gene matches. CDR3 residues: CASSLAGTGGDGYTF. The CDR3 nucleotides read TGTGCCAGCAGTTTAGCTGGGACAGGGGGTGATGGCTACACCTTC.

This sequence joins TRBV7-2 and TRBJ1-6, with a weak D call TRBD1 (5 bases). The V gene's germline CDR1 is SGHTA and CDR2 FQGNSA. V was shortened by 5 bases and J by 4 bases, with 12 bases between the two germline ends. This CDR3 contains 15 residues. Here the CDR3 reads CASSAQGGYNSPLHF. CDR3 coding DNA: TGTGCCAGCAGCGCCCAGGGAGGGTATAATTCACCCCTCCACTTT.

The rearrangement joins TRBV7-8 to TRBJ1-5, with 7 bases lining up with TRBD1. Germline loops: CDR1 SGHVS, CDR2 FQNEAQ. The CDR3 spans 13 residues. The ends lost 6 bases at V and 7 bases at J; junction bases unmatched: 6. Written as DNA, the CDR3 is TGTGCCAGCAGTATAACAGGGGTCCAGCCCCAGCATTTT. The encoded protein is CASSITGVQPQHF.

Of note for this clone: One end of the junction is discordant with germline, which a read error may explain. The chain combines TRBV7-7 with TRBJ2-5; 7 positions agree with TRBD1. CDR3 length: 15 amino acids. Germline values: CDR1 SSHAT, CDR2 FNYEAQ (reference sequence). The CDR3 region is CASSPSGGLGETQYF. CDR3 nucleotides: TGTGCTAGCAGCCCTTCAGGGGGTCTGGGCGAGACCCAGTACTTC.

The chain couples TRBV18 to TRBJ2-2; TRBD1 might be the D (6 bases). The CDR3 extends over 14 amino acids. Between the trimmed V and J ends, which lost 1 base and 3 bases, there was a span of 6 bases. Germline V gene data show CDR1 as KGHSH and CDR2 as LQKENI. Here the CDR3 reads CASSPQGDTGELFF. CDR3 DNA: TGTGCCAGCTCACCACAGGGGGACACCGGGGAGCTGTTTTTT.

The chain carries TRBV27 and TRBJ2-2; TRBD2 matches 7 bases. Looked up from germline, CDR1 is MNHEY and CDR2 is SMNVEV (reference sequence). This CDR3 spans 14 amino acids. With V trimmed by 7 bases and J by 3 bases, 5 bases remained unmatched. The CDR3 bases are TGTGCCAGCACTCACGGGGGGTACACCGGGGAGCTGTTTTTT. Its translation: CASTHGGYTGELFF.

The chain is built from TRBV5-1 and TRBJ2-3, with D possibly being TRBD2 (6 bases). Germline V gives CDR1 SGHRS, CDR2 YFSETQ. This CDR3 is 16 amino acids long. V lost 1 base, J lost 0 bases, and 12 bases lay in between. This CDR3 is CASSLFGGESTDTQYF. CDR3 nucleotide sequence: TGCGCCAGCAGCTTGTTCGGGGGAGAGAGCACAGATACGCAGTATTTT.

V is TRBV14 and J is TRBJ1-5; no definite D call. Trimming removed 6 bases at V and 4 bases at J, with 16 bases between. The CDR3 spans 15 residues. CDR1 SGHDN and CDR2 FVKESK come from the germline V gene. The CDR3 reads CASRRRRVPNQPQHF. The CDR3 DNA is TGTGCCAGCAGGAGGCGCCGGGTTCCTAATCAGCCCCAGCATTTT. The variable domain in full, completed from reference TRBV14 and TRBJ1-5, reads EAGVTQFPSHSVIEKGQTVTLRCDPISGHDNLYWYRRVMGKEIKFLLHFVKESKQDESGMPNNRFLAERTGGTYSTLKVQPAELEDSGVYFCASRRRRVPNQPQHFGDGTRLSIL.

CDR3 sequence (DNA): TGTGCCAGTAGATTCGGGGGGAACACTGAAGCTTTCTTT. It translates to CASRFGGNTEAFF. This chain uses TRBV19 with TRBJ1-1; tentatively, D is TRBD1 (5 bases). Trimming removed 6 bases from V and 1 base from J, with 9 bases in between. CDR1 and CDR2 from the germline V gene are LNHDA and SQIVND (reference sequence). This CDR3 has 13 amino acids.

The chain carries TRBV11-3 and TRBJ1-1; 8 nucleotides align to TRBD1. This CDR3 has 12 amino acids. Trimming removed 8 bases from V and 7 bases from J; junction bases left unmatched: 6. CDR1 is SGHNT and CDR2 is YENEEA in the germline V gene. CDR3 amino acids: CASAQGAGEAFF. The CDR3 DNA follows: TGTGCCAGCGCCCAGGGGGCTGGTGAAGCTTTCTTT.

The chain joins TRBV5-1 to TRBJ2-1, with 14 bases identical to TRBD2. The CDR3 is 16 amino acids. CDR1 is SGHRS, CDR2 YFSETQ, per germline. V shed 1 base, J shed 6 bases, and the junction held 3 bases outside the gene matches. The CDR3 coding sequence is TGCGCCAGCAGCTTGTTAGGACTAGCGGGGGGCAATGAGCAGTTCTTC. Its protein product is CASSLLGLAGGNEQFF.

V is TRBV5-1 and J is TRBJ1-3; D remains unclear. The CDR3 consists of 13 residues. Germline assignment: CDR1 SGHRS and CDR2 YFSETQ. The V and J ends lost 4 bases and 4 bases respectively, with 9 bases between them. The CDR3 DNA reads TGCGCCAGCAGCCTACAACAGGGAAACACCATATATTTT. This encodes CASSLQQGNTIYF. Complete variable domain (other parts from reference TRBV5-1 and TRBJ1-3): KAGVTQTPRYLIKTRGQQVTLSCSPISGHRSVSWYQQTPGQGLQFLFEYFSETQRNKGNFPGRFSGRQFSNSRSEMNVSTLELGDSALYLCASSLQQGNTIYFGEGSWLTVV.